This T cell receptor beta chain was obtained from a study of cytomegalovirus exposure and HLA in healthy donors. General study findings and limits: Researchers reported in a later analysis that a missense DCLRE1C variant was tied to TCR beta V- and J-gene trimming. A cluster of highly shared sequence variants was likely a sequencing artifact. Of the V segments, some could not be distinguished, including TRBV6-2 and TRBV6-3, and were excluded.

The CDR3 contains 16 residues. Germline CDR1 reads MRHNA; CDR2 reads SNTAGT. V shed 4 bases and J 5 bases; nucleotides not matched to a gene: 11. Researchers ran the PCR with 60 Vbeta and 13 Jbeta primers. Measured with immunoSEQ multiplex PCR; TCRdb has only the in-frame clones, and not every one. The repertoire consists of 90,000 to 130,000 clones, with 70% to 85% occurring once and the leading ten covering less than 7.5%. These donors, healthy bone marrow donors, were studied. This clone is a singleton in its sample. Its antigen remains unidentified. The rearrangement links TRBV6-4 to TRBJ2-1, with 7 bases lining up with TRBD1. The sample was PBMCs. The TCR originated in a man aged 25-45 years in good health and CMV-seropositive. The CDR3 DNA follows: TGTGCCAGCAGTGGCGCGACAGGGTTGGACCACAATGAGCAGTTCTTC. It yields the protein CASSGATGLDHNEQFF.